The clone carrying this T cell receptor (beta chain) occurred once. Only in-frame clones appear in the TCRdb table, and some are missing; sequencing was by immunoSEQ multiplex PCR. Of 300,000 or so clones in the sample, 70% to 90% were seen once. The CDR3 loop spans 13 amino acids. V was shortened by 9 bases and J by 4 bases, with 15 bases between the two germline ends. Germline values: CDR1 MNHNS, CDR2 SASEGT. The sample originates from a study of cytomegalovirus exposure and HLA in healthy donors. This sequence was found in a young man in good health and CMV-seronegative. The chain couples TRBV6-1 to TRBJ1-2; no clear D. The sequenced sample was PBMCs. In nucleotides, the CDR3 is TGTGCCAGTGCCCCATCCCCGGGCTATGGCTACACCTTC. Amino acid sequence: CASAPSPGYGYTF.